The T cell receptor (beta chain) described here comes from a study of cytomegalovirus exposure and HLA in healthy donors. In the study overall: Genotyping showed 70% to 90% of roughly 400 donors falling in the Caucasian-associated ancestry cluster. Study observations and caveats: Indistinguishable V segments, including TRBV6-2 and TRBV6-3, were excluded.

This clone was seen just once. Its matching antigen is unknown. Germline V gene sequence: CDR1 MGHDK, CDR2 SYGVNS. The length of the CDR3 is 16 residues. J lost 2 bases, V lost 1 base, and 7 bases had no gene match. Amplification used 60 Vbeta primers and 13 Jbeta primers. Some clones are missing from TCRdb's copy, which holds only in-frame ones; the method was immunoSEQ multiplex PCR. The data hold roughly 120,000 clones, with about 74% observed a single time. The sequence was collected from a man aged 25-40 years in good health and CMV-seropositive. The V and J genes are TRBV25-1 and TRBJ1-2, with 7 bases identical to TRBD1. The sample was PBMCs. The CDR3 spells CASSESGQTPNYGYTF. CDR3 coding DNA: TGTGCCAGCAGTGAATCGGGACAGACGCCCAACTATGGCTACACCTTC.